This paragraph covers one TCR beta chain sequence. Its antigen is as yet unknown. The junction departs from the called germline gene at one end, perhaps through a read error. Germline V gives CDR1 SEHNR, CDR2 FQNEAQ (reference sequence). CDR3 length: 12 residues. The data derive from a study of cytomegalovirus exposure and HLA in healthy donors. About the study: Roughly 80% of 300 to 450 genotyped donors fell in the Caucasian-associated ancestry cluster.

The PCR had 60 Vbeta and 13 Jbeta primers. The authors' processing: About 11 million of the about 80 million unique TCR beta chains counted in a later analysis were shared. Produced via immunoSEQ multiplex PCR; TCRdb's table is partial and in-frame only. That table furnishes V, J and clone size, whereas the DNA furnished D and trimming. The sample includes fewer than 180,000 clones, under 75% of them seen just once. Overall study findings and caveats: Among donors in an Asian-associated ancestry cluster, a later analysis reportedly found fewer N-insertions than the approximately 670-donor mean.

This clonotype originated in a woman aged 55-70 years in good health and CMV-seropositive. The chain links TRBV7-9 to TRBJ2-1; D unresolved. Sequenced sample: PBMCs. The CDR3 protein is CSSSLEANEQFF. CDR3 in DNA: TGTTCCAGCAGCTTAGAAGCCAATGAGCAGTTCTTC.